This passage covers 22 T cell receptor beta chains from one sample sequenced in a study of monozygotic twins with inflammatory bowel disease. TCRdb reprocessed the 5' RACE reads, keeping one entry per CDR3 protein, no DNA. Recorded for this sample: 120,000 to 150,000 distinct CDR3 sequences. Sequencing was done on a sample of blood. Every receptor here comes from a human donor with ulcerative colitis or Crohn's disease, or a healthy co-twin of an affected twin (not recorded which).

The CDR3 here is CPSSQVGSGGNQETQYF. The V and J genes are TRBV7-8 and TRBJ2-5; TCRdb reports TRBD2, a call that lacks DNA to check it against. CDR1 and CDR2 from the germline V gene are SGHVS and FQNEAQ. The CDR3 sequence is 17 residues long.

V usage is TRBV20-1 and J usage is TRBJ1-1. Germline V lookup: CDR1 DFQATT, CDR2 SNEGSKA (reference sequence). The CDR3 has 14 amino acids. The CDR3 loop is CSAYTWPTNTEAFF.

CDR3 residues: CASSFGRTSNQPQHF. The chain recombines TRBV12-3 or TRBV12-4 with TRBJ1-5. This CDR3 comprises 15 residues.

This chain connects TRBV9 to TRBJ2-3. This CDR3 spans 18 amino acids. Germline CDR1 SGDLS, CDR2 YYNGEE. CDR3 sequence reads: CASSVATITNLVPDTQYF.

The chain joins TRBV29-1 to TRBJ2-2; checking the TCRdb D call of TRBD1 is not possible without DNA. In germline, CDR1 is SQVTM, CDR2 ANQGSEA. The CDR3 extends over 15 amino acids. The CDR3 sequence: CSVRDMQPNTGELFF.

This chain links TRBV27 with TRBJ2-5. The CDR3 has 12 residues. Germline V gene sequence: CDR1 MNHEY, CDR2 SMNVEV (reference sequence). The CDR3 sequence is CASSFLQETQYF.

This rearrangement joins TRBV5-6 to TRBJ1-1; no DNA is available, so the TRBD1 call from TCRdb remains unchecked. The CDR3 loop spans 16 amino acids. Per the germline V gene, CDR1 is SGHDT and CDR2 is YYEEEE. This CDR3 reads CASSLERTGGWTEAFF.

The chain couples TRBV20-1 to TRBJ2-7; as DNA is missing, the TRBD1 call by TCRdb cannot be tested. Germline CDR1 is DFQATT and CDR2 is SNEGSKA (reference sequence). The CDR3 is 15 amino acids. The CDR3 is CSARDPGQGADEQYF.

V and J are TRBV5-1 and TRBJ2-7; TCRdb indicates TRBD1, and absent DNA this call remains unverified. The CDR3 is 14 amino acids. Germline values: CDR1 SGHRS, CDR2 YFSETQ. The CDR3 here is CASSFPSGGYEQYF.

The CDR3: CAWTRENYGYTF. This chain connects TRBV30 to TRBJ1-2; TCRdb returns TRBD1, unconfirmable since there is no DNA. Looked up from germline, CDR1 is GTSNPN and CDR2 is SVGIG (reference sequence). The CDR3 has 12 residues.

V gene TRBV6-5 combines with J gene TRBJ1-2; TCRdb returns TRBD1, unconfirmable since there is no DNA. CDR1 and CDR2 from the germline V gene are MNHEY and SVGAGI. The CDR3 is 15 amino acids. The CDR3 here is CASSYSGRTGGGYTF.

The chain employs TRBV6-6 and TRBJ2-7. Germline loops: CDR1 MNHNY, CDR2 SVGAGI (reference sequence). There are 13 residues in the CDR3. CDR3 region: CASSYYFEDEQYF.

The chain has TRBV6-5 and TRBJ1-1; the D call from TCRdb, TRBD1, cannot be confirmed without DNA. This CDR3 has 12 amino acids. Germline V gene data show CDR1 as MNHEY and CDR2 as SVGAGI. Here the CDR3 reads CASSLQGGKAFF.

The J gene is TRBJ2-7, the V gene TRBV11-2; TCRdb reports TRBD2, a call that lacks DNA to check it against. The CDR3 runs 15 residues. Germline V gene data show CDR1 as SGHAT and CDR2 as FQNNGV. This chain's CDR3 is CASSFTSGQSYEQYF.

The chain carries TRBV5-1 and TRBJ2-4; TCRdb's D call of TRBD1 is untestable without DNA. CDR1 is SGHRS and CDR2 is YFSETQ in the germline V gene. The CDR3 extends over 14 amino acids. The CDR3 region is CASSTGGFENIQYF.

The J gene is TRBJ2-1, the V gene TRBV18. The CDR3 consists of 17 residues. The V gene's germline CDR1 is KGHSH and CDR2 LQKENI. The CDR3 loop reads CASSPRTLVSSYNEQFF.

The V call is TRBV19, the J call TRBJ2-2; TCRdb picks TRBD1, but there is no DNA to check that call. The germline V gene has CDR1 LNHDA and CDR2 SQIVND (reference sequence). The CDR3 spans 15 residues. CDR3 sequence reads: CASSIYRGNTGELFF.

The V gene is TRBV6-5, the J gene TRBJ2-5; TCRdb calls TRBD2, which cannot be checked without DNA. The CDR3 extends over 15 amino acids. CDR1 and CDR2 from the germline V gene are MNHEY and SVGAGI. This CDR3 is CASSNSGGAGETQYF.

The chain couples TRBV7-8 to TRBJ2-3; TCRdb returns TRBD2, unconfirmable since there is no DNA. Germline CDR1 SGHVS, CDR2 FQNEAQ. This CDR3 has 16 amino acids. The chain's CDR3 is CASSLDRGGRTDTQYF.

The rearrangement joins TRBV7-9 to TRBJ2-7; lacking DNA, the TRBD1 call made by TCRdb goes unchecked. Germline V gene sequence: CDR1 SEHNR, CDR2 FQNEAQ (reference sequence). CDR3 size: 15 residues. CDR3 in amino acids: CASSLGPGQSYEQYF.

The CDR3 reads CASSLTGLKETQYF. V usage is TRBV7-3 and J usage is TRBJ2-5. The CDR3 contains 14 residues. From germline, CDR1 is SGHTA and CDR2 FQGTGA.

J is TRBJ2-1 and V is TRBV19; TCRdb indicates TRBD1, and absent DNA this call remains unverified. Germline V CDR1 and CDR2: LNHDA, SQIVND (reference sequence). The CDR3 loop spans 12 amino acids. CDR3 protein: CASSVTGLEQFF. Drawing the rest from reference TRBV19 and TRBJ2-1, the complete variable domain is DGGITQSPKYLFRKEGQNVTLSCEQNLNHDAMYWYRQDPGQGLRLIYYSQIVNDFQKGDIAEGYSVSREKKESFPLTVTSAQKNPTAFYLCASSVTGLEQFFGPGTRLTVL.